Shown below are 16 T cell receptor beta chains from a single sample sequenced in a study of patients and donors after allogeneic stem cell transplantation. TCRdb reprocessed the RT-PCR reads via MiXCR and lists one record per CDR3 protein. The data show around 240,000 distinct CDR3 sequences, with roughly an eighth seen just once and about 9.9% held by the top ten. The sample taken for sequencing was blood, either unsorted or a sorted T cell fraction (not recorded which). The source is a human donor who was either an allogeneic HSCT recipient or a stem cell or donor lymphocyte infusion donor (not recorded which). It is not recorded whose cells these are; they may come from a transplant donor.

The sample holds many counts of this clonotype. The CDR3 loop reads CASSLGSSAGGPTDTQYF. CDR3 in DNA: TGTGCCAGCAGCTTAGGCTCCTCCGCGGGAGGGCCCACAGATACGCAGTATTTT. The chain uses TRBV7-6 and TRBJ2-3, with 9 bases that match TRBD2. The germline V gene encodes CDR1 SGHVS and CDR2 FNYEAQ. V lost 1 base and J lost 2; bases outside the gene matches: 10. The CDR3 covers 18 residues.

A few counts support this clonotype. V gene TRBV7-2 combines with J gene TRBJ1-1, with TRBD1 matching 8 bases. V was pared by 2 bases and J by 3 bases, with 5 bases of the junction left unmatched. Germline CDR1 and CDR2: SGHTA and FQGNSA. There are 15 residues in the CDR3. The CDR3 loop is CASSLQGAYDTEAFF. DNA of the CDR3: TGTGCCAGCAGCTTACAGGGGGCATATGACACTGAAGCTTTCTTT.

The table lists this clonotype with many counts. The rearrangement links TRBV3-1 to TRBJ2-3; D call uncertain. The CDR3 spans 12 residues. The V and J ends lost 0 bases and 9 bases respectively, with 7 bases between them. Germline loops: CDR1 LGHDT, CDR2 YNNKEL (reference sequence). The CDR3 region has the DNA TGTGCCAGCAGCCAAGATGTCCTAACGCAGTATTTT. The encoded protein is CASSQDVLTQYF.

The V and J genes are TRBV7-3 and TRBJ2-3; tentative D call: TRBD2 (6 bases). The CDR3 loop spans 15 amino acids. V shed 3 bases and J shed 4 bases, with 14 bases lying between them. Germline V gene sequence: CDR1 SGHTA, CDR2 FQGTGA. The chain's CDR3 is CASSLSATRADTQYF. CDR3 nucleotide sequence: TGTGCCAGCAGCTTGTCGGCGACTAGGGCAGATACGCAGTATTTT.

J is TRBJ1-1 and V is TRBV27; 10 positions agree with TRBD1. With 3 bases clipped from V and 3 bases from J, the junction kept 4 bases outside the gene matches. From germline, CDR1 is MNHEY and CDR2 SMNVEV (reference sequence). The CDR3 spans 15 residues. Written as DNA, the CDR3 is TGTGCCAGCAGTTTCACGGACAGGGGGGACACTGAAGCTTTCTTT. Its protein is CASSFTDRGDTEAFF.

The chain is built from TRBV19 and TRBJ1-1; TRBD1 matches at 9 bases. From germline, CDR1 is LNHDA and CDR2 SQIVND (reference sequence). Losses at the gene ends were 4 bases for V and 6 bases for J; bases not matched to a gene: 9. The CDR3 is 15 residues long. The CDR3 region is CASSRRDRDGPEAFF. Here the CDR3 DNA reads TGTGCCAGTAGTAGGAGGGACAGGGATGGCCCTGAAGCTTTCTTT.

This clonotype has more than one count but fewer than ten. The chain joins TRBV5-1 to TRBJ1-6; no reliable D call. Between the trimmed V and J ends, which lost 1 base and 9 bases, there was a span of 14 bases. The CDR3 contains 15 residues. CDR1 and CDR2 (germline): SGHRS, YFSETQ. CDR3 in DNA: TGCGCCAGCAGCTTGATCGAGGGCGTTGGTTCACCCCTCCACTTT. Encoded protein: CASSLIEGVGSPLHF.

This clonotype was seen only a few times. The rearrangement joins TRBV6-2 or TRBV6-3 to TRBJ1-1; D remains unclear. Germline loops: CDR1 MNHEY, CDR2 SVGEGT. Trimming pared 10 bases from V and 1 base from J, leaving 10 bases between. This CDR3 has 12 amino acids. Written as DNA, the CDR3 is TGTGCCACCGAATCGGGGAACACTGAAGCTTTCTTT. Amino acids: CATESGNTEAFF.

CDR3 DNA: TGTGCCAGCAGTCCCGGGACCCAGAGCACAGATACGCAGTATTTT. This encodes CASSPGTQSTDTQYF. The chain carries TRBV6-2 or TRBV6-3 and TRBJ2-3; D could derive from TRBD1 or TRBD2 (5 bases each). This CDR3 is 15 amino acids long. Germline CDR1 and CDR2: MNHEY and SVGEGT. V was pared by 5 bases and J by 0 bases, with 12 bases between.

The genes are TRBV18 and TRBJ2-1, with TRBD1 matching over 8 bases. CDR1 is KGHSH and CDR2 is LQKENI in the germline V gene. With 3 bases clipped from V and 9 bases from J, the junction kept 10 bases outside the gene matches. The CDR3 loop spans 15 amino acids. CDR3 in DNA: TGTGCCAGCTCACCCACGACAGGGGAATTTGCTGAGCAGTTCTTC. This sequence encodes CASSPTTGEFAEQFF.

This clonotype was counted many times. The V and J genes are TRBV5-1 and TRBJ2-7; 7 nucleotides agree with TRBD1. Germline V CDR1 and CDR2: SGHRS, YFSETQ. This CDR3 is 15 amino acids long. With V trimmed by 1 base and J by 4 bases, 8 bases remained unmatched. CDR3 in amino acids: CASSLQGDTTYEQYF. In DNA form, the CDR3 reads TGCGCCAGCAGCTTGCAGGGGGACACTACGTACGAGCAGTACTTC.

This clonotype has only a few counts. This chain uses TRBV27 with TRBJ2-2; 7 bases line up with TRBD2. This CDR3 is 16 amino acids long. Germline V gene sequence: CDR1 MNHEY, CDR2 SMNVEV (reference sequence). V gave up 4 bases and J gave up 1 base; unmatched junction bases: 6. Here the CDR3 reads CASSSVTSRNTGELFF. The CDR3 region has the DNA TGTGCCAGCAGTTCCGTGACTAGCCGGAACACCGGGGAGCTGTTTTTT.

The chain is built from TRBV7-9 and TRBJ1-1; D gene unclear. This CDR3 is built from 15 residues. From germline, CDR1 is SEHNR and CDR2 FQNEAQ (reference sequence). V was trimmed by 1 base and J by 1 base, leaving 10 bases between them. This CDR3 is CASSLVGGENTEAFF. The CDR3 nucleotides are TGTGCCAGCAGCTTAGTAGGTGGGGAGAACACTGAAGCTTTCTTT.

Many counts were recorded for this clonotype. V is TRBV6-1 and J is TRBJ2-1; 11 bases align to TRBD2. Germline loops: CDR1 MNHNS, CDR2 SASEGT. This CDR3 spans 18 amino acids. The junction had 15 bases not matched to a gene; V was cut back by 6 bases and J by 5 bases. CDR3 sequence (DNA): TGTGCCAGCAGAGGGACTAGCGGTGTGCGTTCGGTTGACAATGAGCAGTTCTTC. Translation: CASRGTSGVRSVDNEQFF.

This clonotype showed up many times. This rearrangement joins TRBV20-1 to TRBJ1-2, with 8 bases fitting TRBD1. The CDR3 runs 13 residues. V was clipped by 5 bases and J by 3 bases; unmatched bases: 5. Germline assignment: CDR1 DFQATT and CDR2 SNEGSKA (reference sequence). In DNA, the CDR3 is TGCAGTGCTGGTCACAGGGGGGACTATGGCTACACCTTC. Amino acids: CSAGHRGDYGYTF.

J is TRBJ1-2 and V is TRBV6-5; 9 bases map to TRBD1. V shed 4 bases and J 5 bases; nucleotides not matched to a gene: 17. The germline CDR1 and CDR2 sequences are MNHEY and SVGAGI. CDR3 size: 18 residues. In DNA form, the CDR3 reads TGTGCCAGCAGTTCTCTGGGAATCAACAGGGGGCATCGATATGGCTACACCTTC. Translating gives CASSSLGINRGHRYGYTF.